This entry is about one TCR beta chain. Study processing details: The assay estimated nucleated cells by amplifying reference gene primers. Profiled with immunoSEQ multiplex PCR; TCRdb holds only in-frame clones, not every one. D and trimming were read from the DNA, whereas the V and J calls and clone size are those reported in that table. The sample consists of about 100,000 clones, about 86% of them appearing once. V lost 2 bases and J 2 bases, leaving 9 bases between the germline ends. The CDR3 runs 14 residues. Per the germline V gene, CDR1 is SGHTA and CDR2 is FQGNSA. These data come from a study of blood T cell repertoires in COVID-19. About the research overall: Sample material is recorded as cDNA or gDNA derived from T cells, B-cell-depleted T cells, or PBMCs.

The sequenced sample consisted of peripheral blood. This sequence was found in a human donor in a cohort sampled during active COVID-19. The chain has TRBV7-2 and TRBJ1-1; maybe TRBD1 (6 bases). The CDR3 reads CASSLSRGNTEAFF. CDR3 sequence (DNA): TGTGCCAGCAGCTTATCCAGGGGCAACACTGAAGCTTTCTTT.